This T cell receptor (beta chain) was profiled in a study of graft-versus-host responses after intestinal transplantation. About this clone: Its antigen is still unknown.

TCRdb keeps only in-frame clones here, not all; method: immunoSEQ multiplex PCR. The repertoire includes fewer than 95,000 clones, about 95% of them detected once, and approximately 0.19% sits in the top ten. The germline V gene has CDR1 MGHRA and CDR2 YSYEKL. The CDR3 sequence is 16 residues long. The V end lost 0 bases, the J end lost 1 base, and 10 bases lay between the germline ends. The rearrangement uses TRBV4-1 and TRBJ2-1; D is perhaps TRBD2 (5 bases). The TCR sequence derives from a human donor who was the organ donor for an intestinal transplant. The sequences come from unstimulated CD4+ T cells sorted from spleen or lymph node cells, collected before transplant. The CDR3 nucleotides read TGCGCCAGCAGCCAAGAGTGGGAGAATTCCTACAATGAGCAGTTCTTC. It yields the protein CASSQEWENSYNEQFF.